Presented here are 13 T cell receptor beta chains from one specimen sequenced in a study of cytomegalovirus exposure and HLA in healthy donors. Primers: 60 Vbeta forward and 13 Jbeta reverse. Only in-frame clones appear in the TCRdb table, and some are missing; sequencing was by immunoSEQ multiplex PCR. The table shows fewer than 85,000 clones, with 60% to 85% occurring only once. The sequenced material came from PBMCs. The receptors were gathered from a male donor in good health and CMV-seropositive.

This chain links TRBV7-2 with TRBJ2-7; TRBD1 aligns across 7 bases. The trim removed 3 bases at V and 2 bases at J, leaving 1 base unmatched. This CDR3 is built from 13 residues. CDR1 SGHTA and CDR2 FQGNSA come from the germline V gene. The CDR3 spells CASSLTGTYEQYF. Written as DNA, the CDR3 is TGTGCCAGCAGCTTGACAGGGACCTACGAGCAGTACTTC.

This sequence joins TRBV11-2 and TRBJ2-1, with 7 bases identical to TRBD1. CDR1 SGHAT and CDR2 FQNNGV come from the germline V gene. The trim removed 1 base at V and 7 bases at J, leaving 13 bases unmatched. CDR3 length: 17 residues. This chain's CDR3 is CASSLASYGTVENEQFF. The CDR3 DNA follows: TGTGCCAGCAGCTTAGCTTCTTACGGGACAGTGGAAAATGAGCAGTTCTTC.

The rearrangement joins TRBV28 to TRBJ2-3; the D gene is possibly TRBD2 (6 bases). Trimming left V 4 bases short and J 6 bases short, with 11 bases between. Per the germline V gene, CDR1 is MDHEN and CDR2 is SYDVKM. The CDR3 consists of 13 residues. The CDR3: CASSSGTSDTQYF. The DNA for the CDR3 is TGTGCCAGCAGTTCGGGGACTTCGGATACGCAGTATTTT.

The chain couples TRBV5-1 to TRBJ2-7; the D gene is possibly TRBD1 (6 bases). V lost 4 bases, J lost 1 base, and 15 bases lay in between. Germline V gives CDR1 SGHRS, CDR2 YFSETQ. The length of the CDR3 is 15 residues. The CDR3 spells CASSRDTLESYEQYF. The CDR3 DNA reads TGCGCCAGCAGCAGGGACACACTGGAATCCTACGAGCAGTACTTC.

About this clone: The final CDR3 position lacks the conserved phenylalanine or tryptophan, pointing to a likely read error. It is unclear where the CDR3 begins or ends on the DNA, so no DNA is shown, and the CDR3 is as TCRdb lists it. This rearrangement joins TRBV30 to TRBJ1-1. Counting both end residues, the CDR3 totals 12 amino acids. The V gene's germline CDR1 is GTSNPN and CDR2 SVGIG (reference sequence). The CDR3 region is CAWGVSLEAISV.

V gene TRBV7-2 combines with J gene TRBJ1-6; TRBD1 matches at 9 bases. With V trimmed by 0 bases and J by 10 bases, 10 bases remained unmatched. The CDR3 sequence is 17 residues long. From germline, CDR1 is SGHTA and CDR2 FQGNSA. CDR3 DNA sequence: TGTGCCAGCAGCTTAGCTGGGGTCGGACAGGGGTGGTCACCCCTCCACTTT. Protein product: CASSLAGVGQGWSPLHF.

This rearrangement joins TRBV6-6 to TRBJ1-2; no clear D. The V and J ends lost 2 bases and 5 bases respectively, with 6 bases between them. This CDR3 is built from 12 residues. The germline V gene has CDR1 MNHNY and CDR2 SVGAGI (reference sequence). The CDR3 coding sequence is TGTGCCAGCAGTTACCCCCCGTATGGCTACACCTTC. This sequence encodes CASSYPPYGYTF.

This clone has a single count. V gene TRBV29-1 combines with J gene TRBJ2-2, with 11 bases fitting TRBD2. With 5 bases clipped from V and 1 base from J, the junction kept 12 bases outside the gene matches. The CDR3 length is 18 residues. Germline assignment: CDR1 SQVTM and CDR2 ANQGSEA. CDR3 coding DNA: TGCAGCGTTAGACAGGGGGTCGGGACTAGCGGGAACACCGGGGAGCTGTTTTTT. Translation gives CSVRQGVGTSGNTGELFF.

The chain links TRBV27 to TRBJ1-2; no clear D. The germline CDR1 and CDR2 sequences are MNHEY and SMNVEV (reference sequence). Trimming took 8 bases from V and 0 from J, leaving 7 bases between them. This CDR3 is 12 amino acids long. The DNA for the CDR3 is TGTGCCAGCGGCGGAGCTAACTATGGCTACACCTTC. Translated: CASGGANYGYTF.

A single count supports this clone. Here the CDR3 DNA reads TGTGCCAGCAGCCAGCTAGCGGGAGAGACAGATACGCAGTATTTT. Translated, it gives CASSQLAGETDTQYF. The chain combines TRBV4-2 with TRBJ2-3, with 10 positions matching TRBD2. In germline, CDR1 is LGHNA, CDR2 YNFKEQ. After removal of 3 bases from V and 3 bases from J, the junction contained 3 bases not matched to a gene. The CDR3 has 15 amino acids.

The chain joins TRBV30 to TRBJ2-5; unclear D gene. The last part of the DNA fits TRBJ2-7 better; the J call may be wrong. The CDR3 loop spans 13 amino acids. CDR1 is GTSNPN and CDR2 is SVGIG in the germline V gene (reference sequence). Here the CDR3 DNA reads TGTGCCTGGATTCCCAGACACTCCTACGAGCAGTACTTC. It yields the protein CAWIPRHSYEQYF.

The V gene is TRBV5-1, the J gene TRBJ2-5; 12 bases fit TRBD1. This CDR3 contains 15 residues. The germline CDR1 and CDR2 sequences are SGHRS and YFSETQ. Losses at the gene ends were 5 bases for V and 3 bases for J; bases not matched to a gene: 5. The CDR3 coding sequence is TGCGCCAGCAGGTGGGACAGGGGGCCTGAAGAGACCCAGTACTTC. Amino acid sequence: CASRWDRGPEETQYF.

The chain uses TRBV23-1 and TRBJ2-1; 7 bases map to TRBD2. TRBV23-1 is placed among ORFs of uncertain function. With V trimmed by 6 bases and J by 9 bases, 26 bases remained unmatched. The CDR3 sequence is 19 residues long. The CDR3 spells CASSLNEDFSRGIVCEQFF. The DNA for the CDR3 is TGCGCCAGCAGCCTAAACGAAGACTTTTCGCGGGGGATTGTTTGTGAGCAGTTCTTC.